The 11 T cell receptor beta chains given below trace back to one sample, sequenced in a study of blood T cell repertoires in COVID-19. Assay used: immunoSEQ multiplex PCR; TCRdb lists only in-frame clones, some missing. The table includes 250,000 or so clones, approximately 90% detected once. The source material was peripheral blood. The receptor set was obtained from a man under 40 with COVID-19, enrolled during active disease.

The chain couples TRBV6-5 to TRBJ2-7; 7 bases map to TRBD1. The CDR3 loop spans 14 amino acids. Germline CDR1 is MNHEY and CDR2 is SVGAGI. V dropped 7 bases and J dropped 3; count of bases not matched to a gene: 9. CDR3 nucleotides: TGTGCCAGCACCCCACAGGGGTCGAGCTACGAGCAGTACTTC. It encodes CASTPQGSSYEQYF.

Comment on this clone: An end of the junction differs from the germline gene, which may be a read error. The chain combines TRBV4-1 with TRBJ1-5; 8 bases are shared with TRBD1. The CDR3 loop spans 14 amino acids. The germline V gene has CDR1 MGHRA and CDR2 YSYEKL. CDR3 sequence reads: CASSLDRGNQPQHF. The CDR3 nucleotides are TGCGCCAGCAGCCTAGACAGGGGCAACCAGCCCCAGCATTTT.

The genes are TRBV2 and TRBJ1-5; tentative D call: TRBD1 (5 bases). Per the germline V gene, CDR1 is SNHLY and CDR2 is FYNNEI. The V gene lost 6 bases and the J gene lost 7 bases, with 19 bases spanning the gap. The CDR3 covers 15 residues. DNA of the CDR3: TGTGCCAGCAGAGACATGACAGCGGGATCGCAGCCCCAGCATTTT. It codes for CASRDMTAGSQPQHF.

The rearrangement uses TRBV28 and TRBJ2-1; TRBD2 aligns across 13 bases. The germline V gene has CDR1 MDHEN and CDR2 SYDVKM. The CDR3 extends over 15 amino acids. Germline trimming cut 6 bases from V and 7 bases from J; bases unmatched to any gene: 6. Here the CDR3 DNA reads TGTGCCAGCAGCCCTACTAGCGGGAGGGTAAATGAGCAGTTCTTC. This gives the protein CASSPTSGRVNEQFF.

This rearrangement joins TRBV9 to TRBJ1-1; D remains unclear. The CDR3 sequence is 14 residues long. The V gene's germline CDR1 is SGDLS and CDR2 YYNGEE. Trimming removed 4 bases from V and 5 bases from J, with 15 bases in between. The DNA of the CDR3 is TGTGCCAGCAGCCCGACTTCGGAGAGAACTGAAGCTTTCTTT. It yields the protein CASSPTSERTEAFF.

The chain is built from TRBV18 and TRBJ2-3; the D gene is possibly TRBD2 (6 bases). Germline V gene lookup returns CDR1 KGHSH and CDR2 LQKENI. Trimming cost V 6 bases and J 6 bases, with 13 bases left between them. The CDR3 loop spans 13 amino acids. The CDR3 DNA reads TGTGCCAGCTCTGGCGGGGCCGGGGATACGCAGTATTTT. The encoded protein is CASSGGAGDTQYF. Variable domain in full (rest from reference TRBV18 and TRBJ2-3): NAGVMQNPRHLVRRRGQEARLRCSPMKGHSHVYWYRQLPEEGLKFMVYLQKENIIDESGMPKERFSAEFPKEGPSILRIQQVVRGDSAAYFCASSGGAGDTQYFGPGTRLTVL.

V and J are TRBV9 and TRBJ2-1; the D gene is possibly TRBD1 (5 bases). With 3 bases removed from V and 6 bases from J, the gap between germline ends came to 22 bases. CDR3 length: 17 residues. CDR1 and CDR2 (germline): SGDLS, YYNGEE. CDR3 nucleotides: TGTGCCAGCAGCGGACACATGGAGTCCGTTGGGGCCAATGAGCAGTTCTTC. Protein: CASSGHMESVGANEQFF.

The J gene is TRBJ2-1, the V gene TRBV27; 10 positions match TRBD1. The germline gives CDR1 MNHEY, CDR2 SMNVEV (reference sequence). This CDR3 contains 17 residues. V was pared by 5 bases and J by 5 bases, with 12 bases of the junction left unmatched. CDR3 in amino acids: CASSLLTDRGRDNEQFF. CDR3 sequence (DNA): TGTGCCAGCAGTCTCCTAACCGACAGGGGGCGCGACAATGAGCAGTTCTTC.

The chain joins TRBV6-5 to TRBJ1-4, with 11 bases lining up with TRBD1. The V gene end was trimmed by 6 bases and the J gene end by 8 bases; junction bases not matched to a gene: 8. This CDR3 comprises 15 residues. Germline CDR1 MNHEY, CDR2 SVGAGI. The CDR3 spells CASSRGQGVGEKLFF. The CDR3 region has the DNA TGTGCCAGCAGCCGGGGACAGGGGGTAGGAGAAAAACTGTTTTTT.

This sequence joins TRBV7-9 and TRBJ1-6; a weak D match, TRBD1 (6 bases). The CDR3 runs to 16 residues. Germline V gene lookup returns CDR1 SEHNR and CDR2 FQNEAQ (reference sequence). V lost 5 bases to trimming and J lost 7 bases, with 18 bases between them. The CDR3 region has the DNA TGTGCCAGCAGCCCCCGACGACAGGTTCTAAATTCACCCCTCCACTTT. Translated, it gives CASSPRRQVLNSPLHF. Drawing the rest from reference TRBV7-9 and TRBJ1-6, the complete variable domain is DTGVSQNPRHKITKRGQNVTFRCDPISEHNRLYWYRQTLGQGPEFLTYFQNEAQLEKSRLLSDRFSAERPKGSFSTLEIQRTEQGDSAMYLCASSPRRQVLNSPLHFGNGTRLTVT.

This clone showed up just once. The chain employs TRBV6-5 and TRBJ1-1; D ambiguous. Trimming removed 1 base from V and 0 bases from J, with 6 bases in between. CDR1 MNHEY and CDR2 SVGAGI come from the germline V gene. The length of the CDR3 is 14 residues. Here the CDR3 reads CASSYWAMNTEAFF. The CDR3 DNA follows: TGTGCCAGCAGTTACTGGGCCATGAACACTGAAGCTTTCTTT.